Below, 28 T cell receptor beta chains from the same sample are listed, as sequenced in a study of Ad26.COV2.S vaccination and SARS-CoV-2 variants. Regarding treatment: around 19 received Ad26.COV2.S at low or high dose, single or two shots; about 5 received placebo; per-sample allocation not given. Sample collection was performed on day 63 after the first vaccine or placebo injection. Generated by immunoSEQ multiplex PCR, the TCRdb table keeps only in-frame clones and is missing some. The data hold roughly 420,000 clones, with roughly 89% observed a single time. This sample comprised peripheral blood, obtained in a trial of Ad26.COV2.S vaccine versus placebo. Source of these receptors: a person between 18 and 65 years old who received the Ad26.COV2.S COVID-19 vaccine or a placebo.

The chain links TRBV19 to TRBJ1-5, with D unclear. The V gene's germline CDR1 is LNHDA and CDR2 SQIVND (reference sequence). V gave up 3 bases and J gave up 4 bases, with 13 bases separating them. This CDR3 contains 15 residues. CDR3 region: CASSIWLGQNQPQHF. The CDR3 DNA reads TGTGCCAGTAGTATCTGGCTGGGCCAAAATCAGCCCCAGCATTTT.

V gene TRBV4-1 combines with J gene TRBJ1-4, with D uncertain. The V end lost 4 bases, the J end lost 5 bases, and 17 bases lay between the germline ends. Germline CDR1 is MGHRA and CDR2 is YSYEKL. This CDR3 contains 16 residues. As DNA, the CDR3 is TGCGCCAGCAGCCCCGCCGGTCATCGGATCAATGAAAAACTGTTTTTT. Its translation is CASSPAGHRINEKLFF.

The chain uses TRBV5-1 and TRBJ2-1; D call uncertain. This CDR3 spans 15 amino acids. V lost 2 bases, J lost 7 bases, and 16 bases lay in between. Germline V CDR1 and CDR2: SGHRS, YFSETQ. CDR3 DNA: TGCGCCAGCAGCTTTGTTCTCGGACCTGAAAATGAGCAGTTCTTC. Its translation: CASSFVLGPENEQFF.

The J gene is TRBJ1-3, the V gene TRBV7-6, with D possibly being TRBD1 (5 bases). V gave up 4 bases and J gave up 2 bases, with 18 bases separating them. Per germline, CDR1 SGHVS and CDR2 FNYEAQ. The length of the CDR3 is 17 residues. This chain's CDR3 is CASSSTLGPGTGNTIYF. CDR3 sequence (DNA): TGTGCCAGCAGCTCCACCCTGGGGCCAGGGACTGGAAACACCATATATTTT. Variable domain in full (rest from reference TRBV7-6 and TRBJ1-3): GAGVSQSPRYKVTKRGQDVALRCDPISGHVSLYWYRQALGQGPEFLTYFNYEAQQDKSGLPNDRFSAERPEGSISTLTIQRTEQRDSAMYRCASSSTLGPGTGNTIYFGEGSWLTVV.

The chain has TRBV6-5 and TRBJ2-7; D possibly corresponds to TRBD1 (6 bases). Germline V gene lookup returns CDR1 MNHEY and CDR2 SVGAGI. This CDR3 region has 13 residues. The CDR3 DNA follows: TGTGCCAGCAGCTACTACAGGGATAACGAGCAGTACGTC. Protein product: CASSYYRDNEQYV.

This chain joins TRBV2 and TRBJ1-4; 7 nucleotides agree with TRBD1. Germline CDR1 is SNHLY and CDR2 is FYNNEI. The CDR3 extends over 13 amino acids. Losses at the gene ends were 8 bases for V and 5 bases for J; bases not matched to a gene: 5. The CDR3, as DNA: TGTGCCAGCTCAGGGACAGAAAATGAAAAACTGTTTTTT. Its protein is CASSGTENEKLFF.

The chain joins TRBV24-1 to TRBJ2-3; D may be TRBD2 (7 bases). Per the germline V gene, CDR1 is KGHDR and CDR2 is SFDVKD. The CDR3 is 17 amino acids. With 5 bases removed from V and 3 bases from J, the gap between germline ends came to 20 bases. The CDR3 loop is CATSGGRADRGTDTQYF. The CDR3, as DNA: TGTGCCACCAGTGGCGGGAGAGCCGATAGGGGGACAGATACGCAGTATTTT.

This clone was counted once. The rearrangement links TRBV4-2 to TRBJ2-2; D not certain. Germline V gene lookup returns CDR1 LGHNA and CDR2 YNFKEQ. The CDR3 extends over 13 amino acids. Trimming took 2 bases from V and 4 from J, leaving 5 bases between them. The CDR3 DNA sequence: TGTGCCAGCAGCCAACAGGTCACCGGGGAGCTGTTTTTT. Protein sequence: CASSQQVTGELFF.

This chain joins TRBV5-1 and TRBJ2-5, with D possibly TRBD2 on 6 matching bases. The V and J ends lost 5 bases and 5 bases respectively, with 10 bases between them. Germline CDR1 reads SGHRS; CDR2 reads YFSETQ. This CDR3 contains 12 residues. CDR3 coding DNA: TGCGCCAGCAGGGAGGGGTGGGAGACCCAGTACTTC. Its protein product is CASREGWETQYF.

This clone turned up a few times. The V and J genes are TRBV30 and TRBJ1-5, with 7 bases aligning to TRBD1. This CDR3 has 13 amino acids. Germline trimming cut 1 base from V and 5 bases from J; bases unmatched to any gene: 2. CDR1 is GTSNPN, CDR2 SVGIG, per germline (reference sequence). DNA of the CDR3: TGTGCCTGGAGTGGACAGGGCGATCAGCCCCAGCATTTT. The encoded protein is CAWSGQGDQPQHF.

This chain connects TRBV4-3 to TRBJ2-2; D assignment may be TRBD1 or TRBD2 (5 bases each). The CDR3 totals 14 residues. The V end lost 3 bases, the J end lost 6 bases, and 11 bases lay between the germline ends. Germline-derived CDR1 and CDR2 are LGHNA and YSLEER. The CDR3 DNA sequence: TGCGCCAGCAGCCAGGGGGTTGGATCCGGGGAGCTGTTTTTT. Translated, it gives CASSQGVGSGELFF.

The CDR3 DNA reads TGCGCCAGCAGCTTGATGGGTGAGCGGGAAAAACTGTTTTTT. It translates to CASSLMGEREKLFF. The rearrangement links TRBV5-1 to TRBJ1-4; D remains unclear. In germline, CDR1 is SGHRS, CDR2 YFSETQ. Trimming shortened V by 1 base and J by 8 bases, and 12 bases separated the two germline ends. This CDR3 region has 14 residues.

This clone came up once. CDR3 region: CASSVVGGYGYTF. The DNA of the CDR3 is TGTGCCAGCAGCGTGGTGGGAGGCTATGGCTACACCTTC. The chain joins TRBV7-9 to TRBJ1-2; no clear D. Trimming removed 5 bases from V and 4 bases from J, with 11 bases in between. This CDR3 has 13 amino acids. From germline, CDR1 is SEHNR and CDR2 FQNEAQ (reference sequence).

A few counts support this clone. The chain carries TRBV11-3 and TRBJ1-1, with unresolved D. The V end was cut by 5 bases, the J end by 0 bases, with 7 bases between. CDR1 and CDR2 from the germline V gene are SGHNT and YENEEA. The CDR3 has 13 amino acids. CDR3 residues: CASSPIMNTEAFF. CDR3 nucleotides: TGTGCCAGCAGCCCTATCATGAACACTGAAGCTTTCTTT.

This chain connects TRBV18 to TRBJ2-3; 7 nucleotides line up with TRBD2. There are 13 residues in the CDR3. The V gene end was trimmed by 2 bases and the J gene end by 5 bases; junction bases not matched to a gene: 1. Germline V gene sequence: CDR1 KGHSH, CDR2 LQKENI. The CDR3 DNA sequence: TGTGCCAGCTCACCAACGGGAGGAGATACGCAGTATTTT. Its translation: CASSPTGGDTQYF.

CDR3 nucleotide sequence: TGTGCCAGCAAAGGTCTAGCGGGACGACCGCGCACAGATACGCAGTATTTT. This sequence encodes CASKGLAGRPRTDTQYF. This sequence joins TRBV28 and TRBJ2-3, with 9 positions matching TRBD2. CDR3 length: 17 residues. The germline CDR1 and CDR2 sequences are MDHEN and SYDVKM. V was pared by 7 bases and J by 1 base, with 12 bases of the junction left unmatched.

As to this clone: Other nucleotide sequences from this sample produce the same CDR3. CDR3 protein: CASGANTGELFF. CDR3 in DNA: TGTGCCAGCGGAGCGAACACCGGGGAGCTGTTTTTT. The V and J genes are TRBV7-3 and TRBJ2-2; no definite D call. Trimming took off 8 bases at V and 0 bases at J, with 4 bases between the two ends. This CDR3 has 12 residues. Germline values: CDR1 SGHTA, CDR2 FQGTGA.

The V gene is TRBV18, the J gene TRBJ1-4; D ambiguous. The V and J ends lost 3 bases and 0 bases respectively, with 11 bases between them. Germline V gene lookup returns CDR1 KGHSH and CDR2 LQKENI. There are 16 residues in the CDR3. The CDR3 loop reads CASSPMTPATNEKLFF. For the CDR3, the DNA is TGTGCCAGCTCACCTATGACCCCTGCAACTAATGAAAAACTGTTTTTT.

The count of this clone is one. For the CDR3, the DNA is TGTGCCAGCAGCTTAGATGGGATCCGAAGCCCCTACACCTTC. Translated, it gives CASSLDGIRSPYTF. This chain connects TRBV7-9 to TRBJ1-2; D not resolved. The CDR3 spans 14 residues. Germline lookup yields CDR1 SEHNR and CDR2 FQNEAQ (reference sequence). V was cut by 1 base and J by 10 bases, with 16 bases left in between.

The chain recombines TRBV4-1 with TRBJ1-2; the D is unclear. Trimming left V 0 bases short and J 2 bases short, with 10 bases between. Germline CDR1 MGHRA, CDR2 YSYEKL. The CDR3 totals 15 residues. The CDR3 loop is CASSQEGTGNYGYTF. Here the CDR3 DNA reads TGCGCCAGCAGCCAAGAGGGTACGGGGAACTATGGCTACACCTTC.

This chain joins TRBV4-2 and TRBJ1-2, with 9 bases lining up with TRBD1. This CDR3 is built from 14 residues. CDR1 is LGHNA and CDR2 is YNFKEQ in the germline V gene. Trimming at V came to 5 bases and at J to 4 bases, leaving 5 bases not matched to a gene. CDR3 bases: TGTGCCAGCAGCAACAGGGGGCCGATCTATGGCTACACCTTC. It translates to CASSNRGPIYGYTF.

On this clone: Germline and junction disagree at one end, which may indicate a read error. The CDR3 DNA reads as TGTGCTAGCAGCTTAGCGGGAGCAGCCTACAATGAGCAGTTCTTC. It yields the protein CASSLAGAAYNEQFF. This chain uses TRBV7-7 with TRBJ2-1; 9 positions agree with TRBD2. CDR1 is SSHAT, CDR2 FNYEAQ, per germline (reference sequence). The CDR3 length is 15 residues.

The chain is built from TRBV5-4 and TRBJ2-2; D unresolved. V lost 4 bases and J 5 bases, leaving 6 bases between the germline ends. CDR1 and CDR2 (germline): SGHNT, YYREEE (reference sequence). This CDR3 has 12 residues. In DNA, the CDR3 is TGTGCCAGCAGCCCGGTAACCGGGGAGCTGTTTTTT. As protein: CASSPVTGELFF.

This chain uses TRBV27 with TRBJ2-1, with D unclear. This CDR3 has 16 amino acids. V was shortened by 2 bases and J by 0 bases, with 11 bases between the two germline ends. Germline values: CDR1 MNHEY, CDR2 SMNVEV (reference sequence). The CDR3 coding sequence is TGTGCCAGCAGTTTAATGATCCAGAGCTCCTACAATGAGCAGTTCTTC. This gives the protein CASSLMIQSSYNEQFF.

The V and J genes are TRBV13 and TRBJ2-5; D is perhaps TRBD1 (5 bases). Trimming left V 3 bases short and J 0 bases short, with 8 bases between. The germline gives CDR1 PRHDT, CDR2 FYEKMQ (reference sequence). CDR3 length: 14 amino acids. The CDR3 spells CASSLTENQETQYF. The CDR3 nucleotides are TGTGCCAGCAGCTTGACAGAAAACCAAGAGACCCAGTACTTC.

This chain links TRBV12-3 or TRBV12-4 with TRBJ1-1; D is possibly TRBD1 (5 bases). The CDR3 is 13 residues long. V was pared by 3 bases and J by 4 bases, with 9 bases between. CDR3 DNA sequence: TGTGCCAGCAGTTTTGGGGCGGCCACTGAAGCTTTCTTT. Translating gives CASSFGAATEAFF.

The chain recombines TRBV3-1 (or the pseudogene TRBV3-2) with TRBJ2-3, with no clear D. From germline, CDR1 is LGHDT and CDR2 YNNKEL (reference sequence). The CDR3 totals 14 residues. V was cut by 5 bases and J by 1 base, with 10 bases left in between. As DNA, the CDR3 is TGTGCCAGCAGCGCCCCCGACCGCACAGATACGCAGTATTTT. Its protein product is CASSAPDRTDTQYF.

CDR3 sequence: CASSLGSTETQYF. The CDR3 bases are TGTGCCAGCAGTTTAGGGTCGACCGAGACCCAGTACTTC. The rearrangement uses TRBV12-3 or TRBV12-4 and TRBJ2-5; no firm D call. V was pared by 1 base and J by 5 bases, with 8 bases between. The CDR3 contains 13 residues.